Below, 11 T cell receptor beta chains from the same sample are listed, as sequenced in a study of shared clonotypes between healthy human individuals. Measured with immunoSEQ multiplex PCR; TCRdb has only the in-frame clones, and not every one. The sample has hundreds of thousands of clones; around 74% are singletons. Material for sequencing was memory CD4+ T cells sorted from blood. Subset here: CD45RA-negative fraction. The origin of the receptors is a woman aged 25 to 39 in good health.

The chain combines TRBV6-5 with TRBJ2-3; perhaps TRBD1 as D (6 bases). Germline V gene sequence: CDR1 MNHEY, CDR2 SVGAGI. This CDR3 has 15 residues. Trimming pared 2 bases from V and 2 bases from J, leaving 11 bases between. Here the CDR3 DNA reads TGTGCCAGCAGTTACCTGACAGGATCCACAGATACGCAGTATTTT. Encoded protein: CASSYLTGSTDTQYF.

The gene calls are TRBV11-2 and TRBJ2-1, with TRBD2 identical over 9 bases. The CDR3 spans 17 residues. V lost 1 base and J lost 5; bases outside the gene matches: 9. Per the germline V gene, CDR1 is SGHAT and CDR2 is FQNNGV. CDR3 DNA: TGTGCCAGCAGCTTAGTTGTACTCGGCGGGAGGGACAATGAGCAGTTCTTC. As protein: CASSLVVLGGRDNEQFF.

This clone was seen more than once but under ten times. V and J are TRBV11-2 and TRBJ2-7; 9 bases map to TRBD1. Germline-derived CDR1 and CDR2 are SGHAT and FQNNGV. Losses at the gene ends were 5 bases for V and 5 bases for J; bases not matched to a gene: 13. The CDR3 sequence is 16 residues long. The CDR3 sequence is CASSLTTGGSIDEQYF. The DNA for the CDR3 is TGTGCCAGCAGCCTCACGACAGGGGGATCCATTGACGAGCAGTACTTC.

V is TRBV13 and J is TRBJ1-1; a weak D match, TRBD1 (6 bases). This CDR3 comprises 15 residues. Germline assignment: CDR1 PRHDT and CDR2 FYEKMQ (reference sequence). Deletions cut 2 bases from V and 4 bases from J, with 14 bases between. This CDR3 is CASSLWLGQTTEAFF. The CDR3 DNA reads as TGTGCCAGCAGCTTATGGCTCGGACAGACCACTGAAGCTTTCTTT.

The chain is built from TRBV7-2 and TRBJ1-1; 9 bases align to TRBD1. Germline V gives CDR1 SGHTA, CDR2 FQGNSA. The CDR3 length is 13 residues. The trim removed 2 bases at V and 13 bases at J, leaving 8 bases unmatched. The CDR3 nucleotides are TGTGCCAGCAGCTTAAGCACAGGGGGCGGGGGTTTCTTT. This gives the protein CASSLSTGGGGFF.

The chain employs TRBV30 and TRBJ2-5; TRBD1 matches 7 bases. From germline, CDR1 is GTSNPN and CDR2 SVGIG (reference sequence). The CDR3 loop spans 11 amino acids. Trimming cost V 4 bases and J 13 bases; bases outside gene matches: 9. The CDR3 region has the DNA TGTGCCTGGACCATAGACAGGGTGGTGTACTTC. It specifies CAWTIDRVVYF.

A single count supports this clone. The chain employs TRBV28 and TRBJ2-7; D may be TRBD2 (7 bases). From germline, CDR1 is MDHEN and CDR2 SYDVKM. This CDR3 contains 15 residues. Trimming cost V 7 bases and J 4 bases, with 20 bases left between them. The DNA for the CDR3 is TGTGCCAGCACCGGGGGCCGCGCGGGAGTTTACGAGCAGTACTTC. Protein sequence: CASTGGRAGVYEQYF.

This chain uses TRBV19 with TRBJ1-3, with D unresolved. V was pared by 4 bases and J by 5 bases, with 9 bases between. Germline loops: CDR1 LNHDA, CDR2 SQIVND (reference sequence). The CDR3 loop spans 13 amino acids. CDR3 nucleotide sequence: TGTGCCAGTAGTACCGGGCGGAGAAACACCATATATTTT. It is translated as CASSTGRRNTIYF.

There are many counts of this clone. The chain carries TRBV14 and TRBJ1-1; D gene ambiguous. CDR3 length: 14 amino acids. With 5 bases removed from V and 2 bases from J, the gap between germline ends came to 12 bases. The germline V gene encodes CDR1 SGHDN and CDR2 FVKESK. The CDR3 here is CASSKSQLNTEAFF. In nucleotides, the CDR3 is TGTGCCAGCAGCAAGTCCCAGCTAAACACTGAAGCTTTCTTT. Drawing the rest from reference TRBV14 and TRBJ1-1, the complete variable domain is EAGVTQFPSHSVIEKGQTVTLRCDPISGHDNLYWYRRVMGKEIKFLLHFVKESKQDESGMPNNRFLAERTGGTYSTLKVQPAELEDSGVYFCASSKSQLNTEAFFGQGTRLTVV.

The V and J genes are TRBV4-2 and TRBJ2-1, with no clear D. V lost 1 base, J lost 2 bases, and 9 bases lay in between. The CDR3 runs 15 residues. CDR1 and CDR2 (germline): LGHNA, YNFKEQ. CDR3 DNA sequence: TGTGCCAGCAGCCAAGTGAACCCTACCTACAATGAGCAGTTCTTC. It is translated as CASSQVNPTYNEQFF.

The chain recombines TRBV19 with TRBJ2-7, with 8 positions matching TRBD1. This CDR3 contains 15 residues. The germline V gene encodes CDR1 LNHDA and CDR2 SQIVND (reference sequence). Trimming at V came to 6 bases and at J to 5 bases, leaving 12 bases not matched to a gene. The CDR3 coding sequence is TGTGCCAGTAGGGCCCCGGGACAGGAAGCCCACGAGCAGTACTTC. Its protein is CASRAPGQEAHEQYF. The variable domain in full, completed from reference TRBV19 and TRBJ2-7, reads DGGITQSPKYLFRKEGQNVTLSCEQNLNHDAMYWYRQDPGQGLRLIYYSQIVNDFQKGDIAEGYSVSREKKESFPLTVTSAQKNPTAFYLCASRAPGQEAHEQYFGPGTRLTVT.